The 20 T cell receptor beta chains below all came from one sample that was sequenced in a study of metastatic and nonmetastatic thyroid tumors (dated by TCRdb to 2018 to 2020). No treatment had been received by any patient before thyroid surgery. The library was made by PCR. Sequencing was carried out with an Illumina HiSeq 4000. TCRdb cleaned the public reads at Q25 with fastp, built clones with MiXCR and kept in-frame beta chains. For this sample the table gives about 15,000 clones, of which roughly 32% were detected only once. The ten largest make up more than 9% of the sample. Source material: blood. Receptors were obtained from a female donor with papillary thyroid cancer or a benign thyroid nodule (not recorded which). Some clones in this sample may be carry-over from other donors' samples.

This clone was observed at least ten times. The chain employs TRBV9 and TRBJ2-7, with 10 bases aligning to TRBD1. CDR1 SGDLS and CDR2 YYNGEE come from the germline V gene. CDR3 length: 16 amino acids. V lost 4 bases to trimming and J lost 4 bases; unmatched junction nucleotides: 11. The CDR3 DNA reads TGTGCCAGCAGCCCCTGGGACAGGGGAGAACTGTACGAGCAGTACTTC. Protein product: CASSPWDRGELYEQYF.

J is TRBJ1-6 and V is TRBV3-1, with D possibly being TRBD1 (5 bases). This CDR3 has 15 amino acids. The germline gives CDR1 LGHDT, CDR2 YNNKEL (reference sequence). Deletions cut 1 base from V and 10 bases from J, with 14 bases between. Here the CDR3 reads CASSQGQGGRSPLHF. The CDR3 nucleotides are TGTGCCAGCAGCCAAGGGCAGGGAGGCAGGTCACCCCTCCACTTT.

The chain carries TRBV4-1 and TRBJ2-7; TRBD1 matches 9 bases. CDR1 and CDR2 (germline): MGHRA, YSYEKL. V lost 8 bases to trimming and J lost 2 bases; unmatched junction nucleotides: 4. CDR3 size: 13 residues. CDR3 region: CASGDRETYEQYF. For the CDR3, the DNA is TGCGCCAGCGGGGACAGGGAAACCTACGAGCAGTACTTC.

Relative to its sample, this clone is medium-sized (0.01 to 0.1%). The chain uses TRBV9 and TRBJ1-2; TRBD1 is a possible D gene (6 bases). With 0 bases removed from V and 3 bases from J, the gap between germline ends came to 6 bases. There are 13 residues in the CDR3. CDR1 SGDLS and CDR2 YYNGEE come from the germline V gene. DNA of the CDR3: TGTGCCAGCAGCGTAGACAGGGACTATGGCTACACCTTC. This translates into CASSVDRDYGYTF.

This clone is labeled as medium-sized. V and J are TRBV6-2 or TRBV6-3 and TRBJ1-5; TRBD1 matches 8 bases. This CDR3 contains 14 residues. The V segment lost 4 bases and the J segment 9 bases; nucleotides outside the gene matches: 8. From germline, CDR1 is MNHEY and CDR2 SVGEGT. This chain's CDR3 is CASSWTGTGWPQHF. The CDR3, as DNA: TGTGCCAGCAGTTGGACAGGGACGGGGTGGCCCCAGCATTTT.

This clone is labeled medium-sized (0.01 to 0.1%). V is TRBV19 and J is TRBJ1-1; D ambiguous. The germline V and J ends were trimmed by 2 bases and 6 bases, with 10 bases remaining between them. The CDR3 length is 13 residues. Germline CDR1 and CDR2: LNHDA and SQIVND (reference sequence). The CDR3 DNA reads TGTGCCAGTAGTATATGGTCCGCGGCTGAAGCTTTCTTT. Its protein product is CASSIWSAAEAFF. The variable domain in full, with the rest retrieved from reference TRBV19 and TRBJ1-1, is DGGITQSPKYLFRKEGQNVTLSCEQNLNHDAMYWYRQDPGQGLRLIYYSQIVNDFQKGDIAEGYSVSREKKESFPLTVTSAQKNPTAFYLCASSIWSAAEAFFGQGTRLTVV.

The CDR3: CASSLDRGGSSYEQYF. CDR3 DNA sequence: TGTGCCAGCAGCTTAGATCGGGGCGGGAGCTCCTACGAGCAGTACTTC. The genes are TRBV11-2 and TRBJ2-7, with TRBD2 matching over 7 bases. Germline V gene lookup returns CDR1 SGHAT and CDR2 FQNNGV. The J segment lost 0 bases and the V segment lost 0 bases, leaving 5 bases of the junction unmatched. The CDR3 extends over 16 amino acids.

This clone came up many times. CDR3 nucleotides: TGTGCCAGCAGTGGCAGCAATCAGCCCCAGCATTTT. Translating it yields CASSGSNQPQHF. The chain links TRBV2 to TRBJ1-5; D remains unclear. From germline, CDR1 is SNHLY and CDR2 FYNNEI. This CDR3 comprises 12 residues. V lost 4 bases and J 1 base, leaving 2 bases between the germline ends.

Judged by abundance, this clone is medium-sized. The chain combines TRBV6-1 with TRBJ1-6, with D unresolved. Germline V gene lookup returns CDR1 MNHNS and CDR2 SASEGT. CDR3 length: 15 residues. Trimming shortened V by 3 bases and J by 9 bases, and 15 bases separated the two germline ends. The CDR3 here is CASSDLAAPLSPLHF. Here the CDR3 DNA reads TGTGCCAGCAGTGATTTGGCAGCCCCACTTTCACCCCTCCACTTT.

The chain joins TRBV5-1 to TRBJ2-7; D is possibly TRBD1 or TRBD2 (5 bases each). The germline V gene encodes CDR1 SGHRS and CDR2 YFSETQ. The CDR3 contains 15 residues. The ends were cut back, 4 bases at V and 6 bases at J, with 20 bases in the middle. The CDR3, as DNA: TGCGCCAGCAGCGTCCAGGGACCTCCTACTTTCGAGCAGTACTTC. Its protein is CASSVQGPPTFEQYF.

As DNA, the CDR3 is TGCAGTGCTCCCGACAGGGGGCTAGACTACACCTTC. This encodes CSAPDRGLDYTF. This chain links TRBV20-1 with TRBJ1-2; 10 positions agree with TRBD1. CDR1 and CDR2 (germline): DFQATT, SNEGSKA (reference sequence). There are 12 residues in the CDR3. J lost 10 bases, V lost 5 bases, and 7 bases had no gene match.

This CDR3 reads CAWSVGGNSNQPQHF. CDR3 coding DNA: TGTGCCTGGAGTGTGGGGGGTAATAGCAATCAGCCCCAGCATTTT. The chain carries TRBV30 and TRBJ1-5; possibly TRBD1 for D (5 bases). From germline, CDR1 is GTSNPN and CDR2 SVGIG (reference sequence). This CDR3 spans 15 amino acids. Trimming stripped 0 bases from V and 0 bases from J, with 9 bases between.

This clone ranks as medium-sized. The CDR3 bases are TGCGCCAGCAGCTTGGCCGGGGGAGCGGCCTACGAGCAGTACTTC. It codes for CASSLAGGAAYEQYF. The chain uses TRBV5-1 and TRBJ2-7, with D possibly matching TRBD2 (6 bases). The CDR3 runs to 15 residues. Trimming left V 0 bases short and J 2 bases short, with 12 bases between. Germline CDR1 reads SGHRS; CDR2 reads YFSETQ.

V is TRBV7-2 and J is TRBJ2-2; D not certain. Deletions cut 1 base from V and 4 bases from J, with 4 bases between. Germline CDR1 is SGHTA and CDR2 is FQGNSA. CDR3 length equals 13 residues. The CDR3 loop is CASSLVTTGELFF. The CDR3, as DNA: TGTGCCAGCAGCTTAGTGACCACCGGGGAGCTGTTTTTT.

This clone was seen many times. A much larger clone lies one base from this, so it may be a read error. Other DNA sequences in the same sample also yield this CDR3. CDR3 amino acids: CSAGRVSGYEQYF. The DNA of the CDR3 is TGCAGTGCTGGCAGGGTATCGGGCTACGAACAGTACTTC. The rearrangement links TRBV20-1 to TRBJ2-7, with D perhaps matching TRBD1 (5 bases). The CDR3 totals 13 residues. From germline, CDR1 is DFQATT and CDR2 SNEGSKA (reference sequence).

V gene TRBV2 combines with J gene TRBJ2-1; 9 bases agree with TRBD2. V dropped 1 base and J dropped 4; count of bases not matched to a gene: 5. Germline-derived CDR1 and CDR2 are SNHLY and FYNNEI. This CDR3 has 16 amino acids. CDR3 DNA: TGTGCCAGCAGTGAAGAACCTAGCGGGGCATACAATGAGCAGTTCTTC. This sequence encodes CASSEEPSGAYNEQFF.

V and J are TRBV28 and TRBJ2-2, with TRBD2 matching 9 bases. This CDR3 comprises 14 residues. V shed 5 bases, J shed 6 bases, and the junction held 4 bases outside the gene matches. Germline lookup yields CDR1 MDHEN and CDR2 SYDVKM. CDR3 in DNA: TGTGCCAGCAGTCGGACTAGCGCGGCCGGGGAGCTGTTTTTT. Residues: CASSRTSAAGELFF.

This clone was seen ten or more times. DNA for the CDR3: TGTGCCATCGAAGGGACCCACAATGAGCAGTTCTTC. Protein sequence: CAIEGTHNEQFF. The chain carries TRBV10-3 and TRBJ2-1, with D perhaps matching TRBD1 or TRBD2 (5 bases each). V lost 8 bases to trimming and J lost 5 bases, with 10 bases between them. The CDR3 has 12 amino acids. Germline V gene lookup returns CDR1 ENHRY and CDR2 SYGVKD.

The V and J genes are TRBV28 and TRBJ2-6; 10 nucleotides align to TRBD1. The junction had 3 bases not matched to a gene; V was cut back by 5 bases and J by 2 bases. Germline V gives CDR1 MDHEN, CDR2 SYDVKM. The length of the CDR3 is 16 residues. The CDR3: CASSLGTGAGANVLTF. The CDR3 bases are TGTGCCAGCAGTCTCGGGACAGGGGCTGGGGCCAACGTCCTGACTTTC.

This clone was recorded at least ten times. A clone one base away is much larger, so this may be a read error. This sample also contains other DNA sequences that code for the same CDR3. The chain is built from TRBV28 and TRBJ2-2; D is uncertain. This CDR3 is 13 amino acids long. With 2 bases removed from V and 2 bases from J, the gap between germline ends came to 3 bases. Germline-derived CDR1 and CDR2 are MDHEN and SYDVKM. This CDR3 reads CASSLTNTGELFF. In nucleotides, the CDR3 is TGTGCCAGCAGTTTAACTAACACCGGGGAGCTGTTTTTT.